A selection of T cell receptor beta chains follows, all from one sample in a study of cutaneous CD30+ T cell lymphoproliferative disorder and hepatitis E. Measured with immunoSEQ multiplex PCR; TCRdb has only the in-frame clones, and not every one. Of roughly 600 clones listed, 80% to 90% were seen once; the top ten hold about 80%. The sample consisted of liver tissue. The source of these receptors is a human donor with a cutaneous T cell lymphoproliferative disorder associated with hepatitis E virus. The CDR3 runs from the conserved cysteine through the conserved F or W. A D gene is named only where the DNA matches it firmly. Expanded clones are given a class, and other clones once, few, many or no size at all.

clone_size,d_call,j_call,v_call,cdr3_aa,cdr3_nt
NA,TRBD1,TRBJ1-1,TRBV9,CASSVGTVNTEAFF,TGTGCCAGCAGCGTCGGGACAGTGAACACTGAAGCTTTCTTT
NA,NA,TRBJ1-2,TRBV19,CASSFQYSYYGYTF,TGTGCCAGTAGTTTCCAATACAGCTACTATGGCTACACCTTC
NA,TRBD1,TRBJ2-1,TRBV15,CATSRGTGDYNEQFF,TGTGCCACCAGCAGAGGGACAGGGGATTACAATGAGCAGTTCTTC
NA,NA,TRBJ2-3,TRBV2,CASITADTQYF,TGTGCCAGTATAACGGCAGATACGCAGTATTTT
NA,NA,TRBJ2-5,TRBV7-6,CASSPGAGHQETQYF,TGTGCCAGCAGCCCCGGCGCAGGTCACCAAGAGACCCAGTACTTC
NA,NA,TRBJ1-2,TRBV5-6,CASSLARGAGGYTF,TGTGCCAGCAGCTTGGCCCGGGGGGCGGGAGGCTACACCTTC
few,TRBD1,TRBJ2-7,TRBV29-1,CSVELFSTGDPYEQYF,TGCAGCGTTGAATTATTTAGCACAGGGGATCCCTACGAGCAGTACTTC
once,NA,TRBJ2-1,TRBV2,CASMRQGGYYNEQFF,TGTGCCAGCATGAGACAGGGAGGCTATTACAATGAGCAGTTCTTC
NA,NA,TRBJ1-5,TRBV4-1,CASSPVRVEDQPQHF,TGCGCCAGCAGCCCCGTTAGGGTGGAGGATCAGCCCCAGCATTTT
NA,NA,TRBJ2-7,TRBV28,CASSFRAANAQYEQYF,TGTGCCAGCAGTTTTAGGGCGGCAAACGCCCAATACGAGCAGTACTTC
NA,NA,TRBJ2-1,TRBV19,CASSIAGGGPSYNEQFF,TGTGCCAGTAGTATCGCGGGTGGCGGGCCCTCCTACAATGAGCAGTTCTTC
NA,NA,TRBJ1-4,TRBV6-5,CASSPQGGEKLFF,TGTGCCAGCAGTCCGCAGGGAGGTGAAAAACTGTTTTTT
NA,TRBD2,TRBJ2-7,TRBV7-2,CASSVRSGREFYEQYF,TGTGCCAGCAGCGTTCGTAGCGGGAGGGAATTCTACGAGCAGTACTTC
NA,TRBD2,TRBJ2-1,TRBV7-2,CASSLTSGGAEFEQFF,TGTGCCAGCAGCTTAACTAGCGGGGGGGCCGAATTTGAGCAGTTCTTC
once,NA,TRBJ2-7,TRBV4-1,CASSQDRTYEQYF,TGCGCCAGCAGCCAAGATCGGACCTACGAGCAGTACTTC
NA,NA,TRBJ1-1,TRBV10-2,CASSETGNTEAFF,TGCGCCAGCAGTGAGACGGGGAACACTGAAGCTTTCTTT
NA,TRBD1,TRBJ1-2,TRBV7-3,CASSFGGQGHGYTF,TGTGCCAGCAGCTTCGGAGGACAGGGGCATGGCTACACCTTC
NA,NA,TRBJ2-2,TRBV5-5,CASSLTHGATGELFF,TGTGCCAGCAGCTTGACTCATGGGGCCACCGGGGAGCTGTTTTTT
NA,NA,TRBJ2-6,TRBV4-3,CASSQDRSSGANVLTF,TGCGCCAGCAGCCAAGATAGGAGCTCTGGGGCCAACGTCCTGACTTTC
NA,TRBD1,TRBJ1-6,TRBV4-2,CASSQDHRGGSPLHF,TGTGCCAGCAGCCAAGACCACAGGGGAGGTTCACCCCTCCACTTT
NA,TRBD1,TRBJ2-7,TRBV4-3,CASSQDTPTGIIPYEQYF,TGCGCCAGCAGCCAAGATACTCCGACAGGGATAATACCCTACGAGCAGTACTTC
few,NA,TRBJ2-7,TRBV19,CASSIEGTSSYEQYF,TGTGCCAGTAGTATAGAGGGAACTAGCAGCTACGAGCAGTACTTC
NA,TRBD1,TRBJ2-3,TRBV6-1,CASSDSTGTDTQYF,TGTGCCAGCAGTGATTCGACAGGGACAGATACGCAGTATTTT
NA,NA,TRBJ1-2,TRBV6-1,CASSGKAYGYTF,TGTGCCAGCAGCGGAAAGGCCTATGGCTACACCTTC
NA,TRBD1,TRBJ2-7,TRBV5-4,CASSPPGQGYEQYF,TGTGCCAGCAGTCCCCCGGGACAGGGTTACGAGCAGTACTTC
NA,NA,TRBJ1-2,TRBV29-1,CSVEDPDAQGYGYTF,TGCAGCGTTGAAGATCCCGATGCGCAGGGGTATGGCTACACCTTC
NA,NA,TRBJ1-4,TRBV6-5,CASSYTTGASEKLFF,TGTGCCAGCAGTTACACTACGGGGGCTAGTGAAAAACTGTTTTTT
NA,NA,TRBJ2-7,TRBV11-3,CASSPHTTESSYEQYF,TGTGCCAGCAGTCCTCATACGACGGAGAGCTCCTACGAGCAGTACTTC
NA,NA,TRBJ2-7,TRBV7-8,CASSDVWYSYEQYF,TGTGCCAGCAGCGACGTATGGTATTCCTACGAGCAGTACTTC
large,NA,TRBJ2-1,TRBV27,CASSFLTGILYNEQFF,TGTGCCAGCAGTTTTTTAACAGGGATTCTCTACAATGAGCAGTTCTTC
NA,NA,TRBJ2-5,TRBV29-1,CSVPQGGGQYF,TGCAGCGTACCCCAGGGTGGGGGCCAGTACTTC
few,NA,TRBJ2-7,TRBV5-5,CASSLFQAAYEQYF,TGTGCCAGCAGCTTGTTCCAGGCAGCCTACGAGCAGTACTTC
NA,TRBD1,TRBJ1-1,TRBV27,CASSAQGMNTEAFF,TGTGCCAGCAGTGCACAGGGGATGAACACTGAAGCTTTCTTT
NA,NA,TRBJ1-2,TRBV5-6,CASSLGQLLNYGYTF,TGTGCCAGCAGCCTCGGACAGCTACTTAACTATGGCTACACCTTC
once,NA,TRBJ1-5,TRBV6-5,CASSGGASNQPQHF,TGTGCCTCTAGTGGGGGGGCCAGCAATCAGCCCCAGCATTTT
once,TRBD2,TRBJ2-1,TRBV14,CASSQLSASGPYNEQFF,TGTGCCAGCAGCCAATTATCGGCTAGCGGACCCTACAATGAGCAGTTCTTC
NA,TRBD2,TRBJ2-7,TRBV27,CASSTRTSGRAVEQYF,TGTGCCAGCAGTACCCGGACTAGCGGGAGGGCAGTTGAGCAGTACTTC
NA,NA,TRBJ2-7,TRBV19,CASSIEGTSSYEQYF,TGCGCCAGTAGTATAGAGGGAACTAGCAGCTACGAGCAGTACTTC
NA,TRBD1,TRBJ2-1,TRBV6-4,CASSDSTGGYNEQFF,TGTGCCAGCAGTGACTCGACAGGGGGCTACAATGAGCAGTTCTTC
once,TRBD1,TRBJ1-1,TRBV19,CASSHPPGQTRMNTEAFF,TGTGCCAGTAGCCATCCGCCGGGACAGACCAGAATGAACACTGAAGCTTTCTTT
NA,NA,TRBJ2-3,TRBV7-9,CASTDLLSPDTQYF,TGTGCCAGCACCGATCTGTTGAGCCCAGATACGCAGTATTTT
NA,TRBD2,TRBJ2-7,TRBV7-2,CASSSSGLAGVPYEQYF,TGTGCCAGCAGCTCGTCGGGACTAGCGGGAGTTCCCTACGAGCAGTACTTC
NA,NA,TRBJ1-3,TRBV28,CASRPTEGAPGNTIYF,TGTGCCAGCAGGCCTACGGAGGGAGCCCCTGGAAACACCATATATTTT